These 22 T cell receptor beta chains were all obtained from the same sample, sequenced in a study of blood T cell repertoires in COVID-19. The repertoire was sequenced with immunoSEQ multiplex PCR; TCRdb's copy has only in-frame clones and lacks some. The sample holds 250,000 to 300,000 clones, under 90% seen once. Sequencing was carried out using peripheral blood. The origin of the receptors is a woman aged 18-29 years with acute or convalescent COVID-19.

This chain joins TRBV7-2 and TRBJ1-3; 11 bases agree with TRBD1. The length of the CDR3 is 16 residues. Trimming cost V 5 bases and J 3 bases; bases outside gene matches: 6. Germline CDR1 and CDR2: SGHTA and FQGNSA. The CDR3 loop reads CASSRRGTGGGNTIYF. The DNA for the CDR3 is TGTGCCAGCAGCCGGAGGGGGACAGGGGGTGGAAACACCATATATTTT.

As regards this clone: A read error may account for a junction end that differs from germline. The rearrangement links TRBV13 to TRBJ2-7; the D is unclear. The CDR3 sequence is 13 residues long. The germline V gene has CDR1 PRHDT and CDR2 FYEKMQ (reference sequence). CDR3 in amino acids: CASSLGGDYEQYF. The CDR3 DNA reads TGTGCCAGCAGCCTAGGCGGAGACTACGAGCAGTACTTC.

Concerning this clone: Other DNA sequences from this sample encode an identical CDR3 as well. V and J are TRBV19 and TRBJ2-5, with D perhaps matching TRBD2 (6 bases). V lost 2 bases and J 4 bases, leaving 8 bases between the germline ends. The CDR3 loop spans 13 amino acids. Germline lookup yields CDR1 LNHDA and CDR2 SQIVND (reference sequence). The CDR3 here is CASSIRGTETQYF. The CDR3 nucleotides are TGTGCCAGTAGTATACGGGGGACAGAGACCCAGTACTTC. The full variable domain, its missing parts supplied by reference TRBV19 and TRBJ2-5, is DGGITQSPKYLFRKEGQNVTLSCEQNLNHDAMYWYRQDPGQGLRLIYYSQIVNDFQKGDIAEGYSVSREKKESFPLTVTSAQKNPTAFYLCASSIRGTETQYFGPGTRLLVL.

The genes are TRBV28 and TRBJ1-5; no clear D. The length of the CDR3 is 14 residues. Trimming removed 6 bases from V and 0 bases from J, with 9 bases in between. CDR1 MDHEN and CDR2 SYDVKM come from the germline V gene. CDR3 DNA sequence: TGTGCCAGCAGCTCCGGTTATAGCAATCAGCCCCAGCATTTT. It yields the protein CASSSGYSNQPQHF.

The chain carries TRBV5-8 and TRBJ2-7; 12 bases fit TRBD1. The trim removed 4 bases at V and 7 bases at J, leaving 6 bases unmatched. The CDR3 length is 14 residues. The germline CDR1 and CDR2 sequences are SGHTS and YDEGEE. Here the CDR3 DNA reads TGTGCCAGCAGCATGGGACAGGGGGCTTGGGAGCAGTACTTC. It is translated as CASSMGQGAWEQYF.

This chain connects TRBV12-3 or TRBV12-4 to TRBJ1-2, with a possible D match to TRBD1 (5 bases). The CDR3 totals 13 residues. V lost 1 base and J lost 6, with 9 bases in between. CDR3 residues: CASSLVQGHGYTF. The CDR3 DNA is TGTGCCAGCAGTTTAGTTCAGGGTCATGGCTACACCTTC.

The chain uses TRBV13 and TRBJ2-7; tentatively, D is TRBD2 (6 bases). Trimming stripped 1 base from V and 2 bases from J, with 12 bases between. Per germline, CDR1 PRHDT and CDR2 FYEKMQ (reference sequence). The CDR3 sequence is 15 residues long. CDR3: CASSLELAQPYEQYF. CDR3 bases: TGTGCCAGCAGCTTAGAGCTAGCGCAACCCTACGAGCAGTACTTC.

The genes are TRBV28 and TRBJ2-3; no firm D call. The germline V gene encodes CDR1 MDHEN and CDR2 SYDVKM. V was pared by 3 bases and J by 2 bases, with 12 bases between. This CDR3 comprises 15 residues. CDR3 nucleotides: TGTGCCAGCAGTTTGTCAGGATTGTTCACAGATACGCAGTATTTT. Translated, it gives CASSLSGLFTDTQYF.

This clone was recorded only once. This chain uses TRBV5-6 with TRBJ1-1; D might be TRBD1 (5 bases). The CDR3 loop spans 13 amino acids. Trimming removed 3 bases at V and 6 bases at J, with 12 bases between. CDR1 is SGHDT and CDR2 is YYEEEE in the germline V gene. The CDR3 DNA sequence: TGTGCCAGCAGCTGGCAGGGTCCCCCTGAAGCTTTCTTT. It specifies CASSWQGPPEAFF.

The rearrangement links TRBV5-1 to TRBJ2-5, with TRBD2 matching over 12 bases. The CDR3 is 16 residues long. V lost 4 bases to trimming and J lost 5 bases; unmatched junction nucleotides: 9. Germline values: CDR1 SGHRS, CDR2 YFSETQ. CDR3 amino acids: CASSQGLAGTMETQYF. CDR3 in DNA: TGCGCCAGCAGCCAGGGACTAGCGGGCACGATGGAGACCCAGTACTTC. Looking up the rest from reference TRBV5-1 and TRBJ2-5 gives the full variable domain: KAGVTQTPRYLIKTRGQQVTLSCSPISGHRSVSWYQQTPGQGLQFLFEYFSETQRNKGNFPGRFSGRQFSNSRSEMNVSTLELGDSALYLCASSQGLAGTMETQYFGPGTRLLVL.

This sequence joins TRBV5-8 and TRBJ2-1; 13 positions match TRBD2. Germline-derived CDR1 and CDR2 are SGHTS and YDEGEE. J was trimmed by 3 bases and V by 4 bases; bases with no gene match: 1. This CDR3 is built from 15 residues. CDR3 in DNA: TGTGCCAGCAGCAGGACTAGCGGGAGCTACAATGAGCAGTTCTTC. Protein product: CASSRTSGSYNEQFF.

The rearrangement joins TRBV7-8 to TRBJ2-1, with 8 bases lining up with TRBD1. CDR3 length: 15 amino acids. The ends lost 5 bases at V and 4 bases at J; junction bases unmatched: 7. Per the germline V gene, CDR1 is SGHVS and CDR2 is FQNEAQ. Here the CDR3 DNA reads TGTGCCAGCAGCCCGTCAGGGGGCGCGTACAATGAGCAGTTCTTC. Its translation is CASSPSGGAYNEQFF.

This chain joins TRBV5-6 and TRBJ2-7, with D possibly matching TRBD2 (6 bases). This CDR3 spans 14 amino acids. Trimming removed 5 bases from V and 2 bases from J, with 14 bases in between. The germline CDR1 and CDR2 sequences are SGHDT and YYEEEE. CDR3: CASRPGTLAYEQYF. For the CDR3, the DNA is TGTGCCAGCAGGCCCGGGACTTTGGCCTACGAGCAGTACTTC.

This clone turned up a few times. The rearrangement uses TRBV13 and TRBJ2-1, with 7 positions matching TRBD2. The CDR3 consists of 20 residues. Trimming took 1 base from V and 2 from J; bases not matched to a gene: 17. Germline V gives CDR1 PRHDT, CDR2 FYEKMQ (reference sequence). The DNA for the CDR3 is TGTGCCAGCAGCTTAGTTCCCCCCTTCATCGGCGGGGGTACCTACAATGAGCAGTTCTTC. Amino acid sequence: CASSLVPPFIGGGTYNEQFF.

The V call is TRBV25-1, the J call TRBJ2-7; 7 nucleotides line up with TRBD2. This CDR3 has 13 amino acids. Germline V gene sequence: CDR1 MGHDK, CDR2 SYGVNS. V was pared by 2 bases and J by 3 bases, with 1 base of the junction left unmatched. CDR3 coding DNA: TGTGCCAGCAGTGAAGGGAGGGGCTACGAGCAGTACTTC. Its translation: CASSEGRGYEQYF.

The chain links TRBV28 to TRBJ2-7; 8 bases align to TRBD1. The V gene end was trimmed by 7 bases and the J gene end by 7 bases; junction bases not matched to a gene: 12. Per the germline V gene, CDR1 is MDHEN and CDR2 is SYDVKM. The CDR3 runs 14 residues. CDR3 residues: CASIGQGGMGEQYF. CDR3 DNA: TGTGCCAGCATTGGACAGGGCGGGATGGGGGAGCAGTACTTC.

The chain employs TRBV30 and TRBJ1-2; D unresolved. CDR1 is GTSNPN, CDR2 SVGIG, per germline (reference sequence). The V and J ends lost 1 base and 1 base respectively, with 10 bases between them. The CDR3 loop spans 14 amino acids. The CDR3 loop reads CAWSDLGGNYGYTF. The CDR3 DNA reads TGTGCCTGGAGTGATCTCGGTGGTAACTATGGCTACACCTTC.

V is TRBV7-2 and J is TRBJ2-7; TRBD2 might be the D (6 bases). The CDR3 has 16 residues. The V gene lost 7 bases and the J gene lost 2 bases, with 21 bases spanning the gap. Looked up from germline, CDR1 is SGHTA and CDR2 is FQGNSA. The DNA of the CDR3 is TGTGCCAGCACCCCGTGGGGAGCGGGCCTTACCTACGAGCAGTACTTC. It specifies CASTPWGAGLTYEQYF.

The chain carries TRBV6-2 or TRBV6-3 and TRBJ2-5; D might be TRBD1 (5 bases). The CDR3 loop spans 16 amino acids. Germline V gives CDR1 MNHEY, CDR2 SVGEGT. V was trimmed by 0 bases and J by 3 bases, leaving 14 bases between them. The DNA for the CDR3 is TGTGCCAGCAGTTACTCGGCCCTTAGGGGAAAAGAGACCCAGTACTTC. Residues: CASSYSALRGKETQYF.

A few counts support this clone. This chain links TRBV5-4 with TRBJ1-2; 12 nucleotides agree with TRBD1. The length of the CDR3 is 16 residues. V shed 3 bases and J 7 bases; nucleotides not matched to a gene: 10. The germline V gene has CDR1 SGHNT and CDR2 YYREEE (reference sequence). The CDR3 loop is CASSSGQGAPGSGYTF. The CDR3 bases are TGTGCCAGCAGCTCGGGACAGGGGGCTCCGGGATCTGGCTACACCTTC.

The chain employs TRBV19 and TRBJ1-5, with TRBD1 identical over 11 bases. Germline V lookup: CDR1 LNHDA, CDR2 SQIVND (reference sequence). Trimming at V came to 5 bases and at J to 7 bases, leaving 10 bases not matched to a gene. The CDR3 contains 16 residues. CDR3 protein: CASSSEGQGAWQPQHF. CDR3 sequence (DNA): TGTGCCAGTAGTTCAGAAGGACAGGGGGCGTGGCAGCCCCAGCATTTT. Using reference TRBV19 and TRBJ1-5 for the parts outside the CDR3, the full variable domain is DGGITQSPKYLFRKEGQNVTLSCEQNLNHDAMYWYRQDPGQGLRLIYYSQIVNDFQKGDIAEGYSVSREKKESFPLTVTSAQKNPTAFYLCASSSEGQGAWQPQHFGDGTRLSIL.

V is TRBV30 and J is TRBJ2-7, with 8 bases fitting TRBD1. The CDR3 spans 11 residues. CDR1 GTSNPN and CDR2 SVGIG come from the germline V gene (reference sequence). After removal of 2 bases from V and 9 bases from J, the junction contained 3 bases not matched to a gene. The CDR3 here is CAWSTGGPQYF. DNA for the CDR3: TGTGCCTGGAGTACAGGGGGTCCGCAGTACTTC.